The clone carrying this T cell receptor (beta chain) was seen a few times. Antigen specificity is unknown. This sample is drawn from a study of blood T cells in healthy people across ages. Combining a sample-barcoded 5' primer with a J-beta primer mix, a second PCR ran for roughly 6 to 11 cycles. Every single cDNA molecule received a tag from a template-switch adaptor with 12 random nucleotides. Via MiXCR, TCRdb re-called the 5' RACE reads, giving one row per CDR3 protein. The table lists roughly 1,500,000 distinct CDR3 sequences, about 43% of them singletons. Trimming stripped 0 bases from V and 5 bases from J, with 11 bases between. This CDR3 is 14 amino acids long. Germline CDR1 and CDR2: SGHRS and YFSETQ. Findings and caveats of the study: Roughly linearly, TCR beta diversity per million T cells fell as age increased.

The V gene is TRBV5-1, the J gene TRBJ2-5; no clear D. The sample taken for sequencing was blood. The receptor was isolated from a woman under 30 in good health. In DNA, the CDR3 is TGCGCCAGCAGCTTGGCGGTTCTAGGGGAGACCCAGTACTTC. As protein: CASSLAVLGETQYF.